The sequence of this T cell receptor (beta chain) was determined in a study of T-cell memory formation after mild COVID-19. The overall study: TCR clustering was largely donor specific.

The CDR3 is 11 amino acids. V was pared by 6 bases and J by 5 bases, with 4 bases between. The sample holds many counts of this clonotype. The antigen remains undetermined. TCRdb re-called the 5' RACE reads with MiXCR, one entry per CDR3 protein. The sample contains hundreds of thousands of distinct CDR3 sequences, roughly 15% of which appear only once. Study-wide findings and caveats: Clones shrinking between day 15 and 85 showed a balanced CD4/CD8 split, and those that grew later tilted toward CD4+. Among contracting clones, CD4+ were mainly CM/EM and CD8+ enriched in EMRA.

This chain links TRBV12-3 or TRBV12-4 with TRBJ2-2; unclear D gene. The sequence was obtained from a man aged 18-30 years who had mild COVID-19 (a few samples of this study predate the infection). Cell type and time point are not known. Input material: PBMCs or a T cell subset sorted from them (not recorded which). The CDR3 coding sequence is TGTGCCAGCAGGCAGACCGGGGAGCTGTTTTTT. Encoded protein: CASRQTGELFF.